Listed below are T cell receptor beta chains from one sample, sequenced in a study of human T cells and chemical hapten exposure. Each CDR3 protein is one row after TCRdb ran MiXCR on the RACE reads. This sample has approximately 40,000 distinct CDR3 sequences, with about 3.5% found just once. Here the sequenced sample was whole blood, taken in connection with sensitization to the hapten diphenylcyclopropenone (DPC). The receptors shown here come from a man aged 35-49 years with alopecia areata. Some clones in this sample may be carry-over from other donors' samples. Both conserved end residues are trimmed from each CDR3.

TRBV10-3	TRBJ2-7	AVLVGQGTSYEQY
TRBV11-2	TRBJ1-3	ASSPRWGTGNTIY
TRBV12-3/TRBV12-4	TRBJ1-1	ASSSGGGWDTEAF
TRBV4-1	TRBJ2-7	ASSQGWREGPTYEQY
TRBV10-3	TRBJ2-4	AIIQGLAKNIQY
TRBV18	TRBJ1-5	ASSKGQVSNQPQH
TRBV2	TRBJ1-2	ATGKGVTYGYT
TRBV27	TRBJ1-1	ASSFSGWTEAF
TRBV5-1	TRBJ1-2	ASSPRSGTVGYT
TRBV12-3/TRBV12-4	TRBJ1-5	ASSHTDRAKQPQH
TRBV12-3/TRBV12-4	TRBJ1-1	ASSPQPDTEAF
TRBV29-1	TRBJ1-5	SAGGGSNQPQH
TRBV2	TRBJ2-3	ASSEDPGGHSTDTQY
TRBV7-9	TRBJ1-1	ASSVNRGHGTEAF
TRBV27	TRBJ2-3	ASSLSRLPSTDTQY
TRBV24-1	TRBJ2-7	ATSDLYEQY
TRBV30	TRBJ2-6	AWTPRVGTGDGSGANVLT
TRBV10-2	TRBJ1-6	ASRRGDSNSPLH
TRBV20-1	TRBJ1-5	SARDTGTYNQPQH
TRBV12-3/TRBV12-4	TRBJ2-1	ASSRDRPPSYNEQF
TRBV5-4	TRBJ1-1	ASSSHMGVAF
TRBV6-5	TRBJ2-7	ASSPAGRYEQY
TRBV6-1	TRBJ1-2	ASSGRNYGYT
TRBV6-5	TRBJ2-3	ASSPSGTSGRASTDTQY
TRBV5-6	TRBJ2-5	ASSRGDRGREETQY
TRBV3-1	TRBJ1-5	ASSQGANQPQH
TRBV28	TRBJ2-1	ASSSGSSNEQF
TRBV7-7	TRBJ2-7	ASSLAEQGNIDEQY
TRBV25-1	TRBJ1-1	ASSEYPNTEAF
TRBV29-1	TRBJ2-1	SALYNEQF
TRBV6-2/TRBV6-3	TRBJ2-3	ASSYLTTDTQY
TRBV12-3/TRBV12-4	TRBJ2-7	ASSPARTSGSYEQY
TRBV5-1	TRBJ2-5	ASSLVTEETQY
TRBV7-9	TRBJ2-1	ASSSTSGNEQF
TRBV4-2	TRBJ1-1	ASSHTEAF
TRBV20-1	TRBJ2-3	SAPTRLTGTDTQY
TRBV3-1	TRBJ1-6	ASSHPQTGVGSSPLH
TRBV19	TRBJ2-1	ASSIVWDRFDNEQF
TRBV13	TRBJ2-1	ASSLGTSGRNEQF
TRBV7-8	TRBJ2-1	ASSLGSGGAYNEQF